The 13 T cell receptor beta chains listed next were all sequenced from one sample in a study of blood T cell repertoires in COVID-19. Profiling relied on immunoSEQ multiplex PCR, and the TCRdb table lists in-frame clones only, not all of them. The table has 150,000 or so clones, around 79% seen once. Source material: PBMCs or T cells enriched from blood (not recorded which). The origin of the receptors is a woman aged 45 to 65 who had recovered from COVID-19.

V gene TRBV5-1 combines with J gene TRBJ2-2; D is perhaps TRBD1 (5 bases). Germline V gene data show CDR1 as SGHRS and CDR2 as YFSETQ. CDR3 length equals 13 residues. Trimming took 2 bases from V and 6 from J, leaving 8 bases between them. The CDR3 spells CASSLDSPGELFF. For the CDR3, the DNA is TGCGCCAGCAGCTTAGACAGCCCCGGGGAGCTGTTTTTT.

This clone has only a few counts. The chain joins TRBV9 to TRBJ1-2, with a possible D match to TRBD1 (5 bases). CDR1 is SGDLS and CDR2 is YYNGEE in the germline V gene. V was trimmed by 3 bases and J by 5 bases, leaving 17 bases between them. The CDR3 extends over 15 amino acids. The CDR3, as DNA: TGTGCCAGCAGCGCCAGCACAGGAGAACCTTATGGCTACACCTTC. It translates to CASSASTGEPYGYTF.

The chain employs TRBV5-1 and TRBJ1-3; 11 bases map to TRBD1. Losses at the gene ends were 3 bases for V and 4 bases for J; bases not matched to a gene: 6. CDR3 length: 16 residues. CDR1 and CDR2 from the germline V gene are SGHRS and YFSETQ. This CDR3 reads CASSSGQGAAGNTIYF. The CDR3 region has the DNA TGCGCCAGCAGCTCCGGACAGGGGGCGGCAGGAAACACCATATATTTT.

The chain uses TRBV3-1 (or the pseudogene TRBV3-2) and TRBJ2-7; tentative D call: TRBD2 (5 bases). With 5 bases removed from V and 3 bases from J, the gap between germline ends came to 8 bases. The CDR3 has 12 residues. Per germline, CDR1 LGHDT and CDR2 YNNKEL (reference sequence). CDR3 DNA: TGTGCCAGCAGCGGCGGAGGCTACGAGCAGTACTTC. It translates to CASSGGGYEQYF.

The chain has TRBV6-5 and TRBJ1-1, with D unresolved. CDR3 length equals 13 residues. Trimming shortened V by 7 bases and J by 3 bases, and 12 bases separated the two germline ends. From germline, CDR1 is MNHEY and CDR2 SVGAGI. For the CDR3, the DNA is TGTGCCAGCACCCTTCACCCAGACACTGAAGCTTTCTTT. Translated: CASTLHPDTEAFF.

This clone was counted a few times. The chain has TRBV9 and TRBJ2-6; D possibly corresponds to TRBD1 (6 bases). Trimming cost V 0 bases and J 0 bases, with 13 bases left between them. CDR1 SGDLS and CDR2 YYNGEE come from the germline V gene. The CDR3 extends over 18 amino acids. CDR3 sequence reads: CASSVVGTTRSGANVLTF. DNA of the CDR3: TGTGCCAGCAGCGTAGTCGGGACAACCCGCTCTGGGGCCAACGTCCTGACTTTC.

CDR3 loop: CASNGNTERAGELFF. Written as DNA, the CDR3 is TGTGCCAGCAATGGAAACACGGAACGGGCCGGGGAGCTGTTTTTT. The J gene is TRBJ2-2, the V gene TRBV2; D unresolved. This CDR3 contains 15 residues. V was trimmed by 7 bases and J by 6 bases, leaving 18 bases between them. The germline gives CDR1 SNHLY, CDR2 FYNNEI.

This clone was seen a handful of times. The V call is TRBV4-2, the J call TRBJ1-5; 8 bases line up with TRBD1. The CDR3 runs 17 residues. Germline V gene data show CDR1 as LGHNA and CDR2 as YNFKEQ. Losses at the gene ends were 1 base for V and 2 bases for J; bases not matched to a gene: 7. CDR3 protein: CASSQGRTGRGNQPQHF. CDR3 coding DNA: TGTGCCAGCAGCCAAGGGCGGACAGGGAGAGGCAATCAGCCCCAGCATTTT.

The rearrangement links TRBV24-1 to TRBJ2-7, with 9 bases that match TRBD1. CDR1 and CDR2 (germline): KGHDR, SFDVKD. Trimming took 7 bases from V and 4 from J; bases not matched to a gene: 4. The CDR3 is made up of 13 amino acids. The CDR3: CATRGQGPYEQYF. CDR3 in DNA: TGTGCCACCAGAGGACAGGGGCCGTACGAGCAGTACTTC.

Here the CDR3 reads CASRDRGVYEQYF. CDR3 nucleotide sequence: TGCGCCAGCAGGGACAGGGGAGTCTACGAGCAGTACTTC. V and J are TRBV10-2 and TRBJ2-7; the match to TRBD1 covers 9 bases. V shed 6 bases and J 3 bases; nucleotides not matched to a gene: 3. CDR3 length: 13 residues. The germline V gene encodes CDR1 WSHSY and CDR2 SAAADI.

This clone was seen a single time. The chain has TRBV7-2 and TRBJ2-1; a weak D match, TRBD1 (6 bases). Germline V gene sequence: CDR1 SGHTA, CDR2 FQGNSA. V dropped 5 bases and J dropped 9 bases, with 11 bases sitting between them. CDR3 length: 12 amino acids. The CDR3, as DNA: TGTGCCAGCAGCATGACAGGTCGTGAGCAGTTCTTC. It encodes CASSMTGREQFF. Filled out from reference TRBV7-2 and TRBJ2-1, the complete variable domain reads GAGVSQSPSNKVTEKGKDVELRCDPISGHTALYWYRQSLGQGLEFLIYFQGNSAPDKSGLPSDRFSAERTGGSVSTLTIQRTQQEDSAVYLCASSMTGREQFFGPGTRLTVL.

The chain links TRBV28 to TRBJ2-3, with 14 bases fitting TRBD2. Looked up from germline, CDR1 is MDHEN and CDR2 is SYDVKM. This CDR3 is 18 amino acids long. Trimming took 3 bases from V and 0 from J; bases not matched to a gene: 5. CDR3 nucleotides: TGTGCCAGCAGTTTGGCGGGACTAGCGGGAGACAGCACAGATACGCAGTATTTT. Translating gives CASSLAGLAGDSTDTQYF. Combining the CDR3 with reference TRBV28 and TRBJ2-3 gives the whole variable domain DVKVTQSSRYLVKRTGEKVFLECVQDMDHENMFWYRQDPGLGLRLIYFSYDVKMKEKGDIPEGYSVSREKKERFSLILESASTNQTSMYLCASSLAGLAGDSTDTQYFGPGTRLTVL.

This chain joins TRBV29-1 and TRBJ2-2; the match to TRBD1 covers 11 bases. The CDR3 is made up of 14 amino acids. V trimming: 3 bases; J trimming: 5 bases; junction bases outside the gene matches: 2. Germline assignment: CDR1 SQVTM and CDR2 ANQGSEA. CDR3 nucleotides: TGCAGCGTTGAGGGACAGGGGGGAACCGGGGAGCTGTTTTTT. This translates into CSVEGQGGTGELFF.